This T cell receptor beta chain was identified in a study of T cell responses to AZD1222 COVID-19 vaccine. Of note for this clone: No antigen is known for it.

Assay used: immunoSEQ multiplex PCR; TCRdb lists only in-frame clones, some missing. Of approximately 100,000 clones listed, around nine tenths are singletons. This CDR3 spans 13 amino acids. Germline V CDR1 and CDR2: LNHDA, SQIVND (reference sequence). Trimming cost V 9 bases and J 1 base, with 12 bases left between them. Findings and limits, study-wide: The donors showed a predominance of white British ancestry and of females, with possible underestimation of clonal diversity. Elevations in Spike-specific TCR breadth and depth followed administration of two AZD1222 doses.

The V gene is TRBV19, the J gene TRBJ1-1; weak D call: TRBD1 (5 bases). The input for sequencing was peripheral blood, taken 28 days after the second AZD1222 dose. This TCR was sampled from an adult who received the AZD1222 COVID-19 vaccine. CDR3 DNA: TGTGCCAGCAAGGACACCCGGAACACTGAAGCTTTCTTT. Encoded protein: CASKDTRNTEAFF.